The 18 T cell receptor beta chains below all came from one sample that was sequenced in a study of blood T cell repertoires in COVID-19 (dated by TCRdb to 2018 to 2020). The library was prepared using the immunoSEQ multiplex PCR assay. Here the immuneACCESS table is served through TCRdb, limited to in-frame sequences with V and J called. Missing clones are a known gap in these copies; in checked studies unresolved V genes cover under half, and the rest lacks a known reason. The sample has under 70,000 clones on record, about 88% of them singletons. The ten largest clones represent approximately 45% of the sample. Sample: peripheral blood. The source of these receptors is a woman aged 55-75 years with COVID-19, enrolled during active disease.

This clone was seen once. V and J are TRBV11-3 and TRBJ2-7, with TRBD1 matching 8 bases. The V gene's germline CDR1 is SGHNT and CDR2 YENEEA. CDR3 length: 15 amino acids. With 0 bases clipped from V and 4 bases from J, the junction kept 5 bases outside the gene matches. CDR3: CASSLERQGKYEQYF. The CDR3 nucleotides are TGTGCCAGCAGCTTAGAGAGACAGGGGAAGTACGAGCAGTACTTC.

V usage is TRBV4-1 and J usage is TRBJ1-5; 8 bases match TRBD1. CDR1 MGHRA and CDR2 YSYEKL come from the germline V gene. The CDR3 has 14 residues. V was clipped by 4 bases and J by 6 bases; unmatched bases: 5. The CDR3 loop is CASSPRQGLQPQHF. CDR3 sequence (DNA): TGCGCCAGCAGCCCCCGACAGGGGCTTCAGCCCCAGCATTTT.

V usage is TRBV11-3 and J usage is TRBJ2-1; 10 nucleotides align to TRBD1. CDR3 length: 15 amino acids. V was pared by 5 bases and J by 1 base, with 2 bases of the junction left unmatched. The germline gives CDR1 SGHNT, CDR2 YENEEA. CDR3 bases: TGTGCCAGCAGCCTGGACAGGGGGTCCTACAATGAGCAGTTCTTC. Its translation is CASSLDRGSYNEQFF.

V usage is TRBV13 and J usage is TRBJ2-7; maybe TRBD1 (6 bases). Germline CDR1 reads PRHDT; CDR2 reads FYEKMQ (reference sequence). This CDR3 has 14 residues. V was shortened by 4 bases and J by 3 bases, with 13 bases between the two germline ends. Here the CDR3 DNA reads TGTGCCAGCAGCTCCTTAGACAGGTTCTACGAGCAGTACTTC. The encoded protein is CASSSLDRFYEQYF.

V is TRBV5-4 and J is TRBJ1-2; D is unresolved. This CDR3 region has 14 residues. Trimming pared 2 bases from V and 6 bases from J, leaving 14 bases between. Germline V CDR1 and CDR2: SGHNT, YYREEE (reference sequence). Written as DNA, the CDR3 is TGTGCCAGCAGCTTCATAGGCGACTGGAATGGCTACACCTTC. Protein sequence: CASSFIGDWNGYTF.

The CDR3 nucleotides read TGTGCCAGCCGCTCGCGGGGAGGCGGTACCGATGAGCAGTTCTTC. Its protein product is CASRSRGGGTDEQFF. The rearrangement uses TRBV6-5 and TRBJ2-1; maybe TRBD2 (6 bases). The length of the CDR3 is 15 residues. The germline CDR1 and CDR2 sequences are MNHEY and SVGAGI. Deletions cut 8 bases from V and 8 bases from J, with 22 bases between.

In its sample, this clone was seen a few times. The chain employs TRBV7-9 and TRBJ1-1, with TRBD1 identical over 8 bases. This CDR3 has 15 residues. Germline CDR1 and CDR2: SEHNR and FQNEAQ (reference sequence). V trimming: 5 bases; J trimming: 0 bases; junction bases outside the gene matches: 5. CDR3 nucleotides: TGTGCCAGCAGCCATCCGGACAGGGTGAACACTGAAGCTTTCTTT. Translation: CASSHPDRVNTEAFF.

This clone was observed a single time. V usage is TRBV24-1 and J usage is TRBJ2-1; 9 bases align to TRBD1. CDR1 and CDR2 (germline): KGHDR, SFDVKD. V gave up 4 bases and J gave up 1 base; unmatched junction bases: 4. The CDR3 consists of 16 residues. The CDR3 protein is CATSDSGQGSYNEQFF. CDR3 DNA: TGTGCCACCAGTGACTCTGGACAGGGGTCCTACAATGAGCAGTTCTTC.

This clone has a single count. CDR3 nucleotides: TGCGCCAGCAGCTACACCGGGACAGGGAACGTTATTGGCTACACCTTC. It specifies CASSYTGTGNVIGYTF. This chain uses TRBV5-1 with TRBJ1-2; 9 nucleotides line up with TRBD1. The trim removed 3 bases at V and 7 bases at J, leaving 13 bases unmatched. The CDR3 runs to 16 residues. Germline V lookup: CDR1 SGHRS, CDR2 YFSETQ.

The chain uses TRBV4-3 and TRBJ2-7; 7 bases are a match to TRBD1. V shed 0 bases and J 7 bases; nucleotides not matched to a gene: 12. The CDR3 contains 16 residues. Germline CDR1 and CDR2: LGHNA and YSLEER. Here the CDR3 DNA reads TGCGCCAGCAGCCAAGATCAAAGTCAGGGGGTGTTAGAGCAGTACTTC. It specifies CASSQDQSQGVLEQYF.

The chain uses TRBV16 and TRBJ1-1, with TRBD1 matching over 7 bases. This CDR3 is built from 13 residues. CDR1 is KGHSY and CDR2 is FQNENV in the germline V gene. V lost 4 bases and J lost 6; bases outside the gene matches: 5. CDR3 sequence reads: CASSRTGQPEAFF. CDR3 nucleotides: TGTGCCAGCAGCCGAACGGGACAGCCTGAAGCTTTCTTT.

The V gene is TRBV7-2, the J gene TRBJ2-5; 9 bases agree with TRBD1. V lost 5 bases to trimming and J lost 5 bases; unmatched junction nucleotides: 6. Germline CDR1 and CDR2: SGHTA and FQGNSA. This CDR3 has 14 amino acids. This CDR3 is CASSPGQGRETQYF. CDR3 in DNA: TGTGCCAGCAGCCCAGGACAGGGGAGGGAGACCCAGTACTTC.

The V call is TRBV19, the J call TRBJ2-1; D is perhaps TRBD1 (6 bases). Trimming pared 6 bases from V and 12 bases from J, leaving 15 bases between. This CDR3 region has 12 residues. Germline assignment: CDR1 LNHDA and CDR2 SQIVND (reference sequence). For the CDR3, the DNA is TGTGCCAGTAGCGACCAGGGGTATTCGCAGTTCTTC. Translation: CASSDQGYSQFF.

J is TRBJ2-7 and V is TRBV6-2 or TRBV6-3, with 9 bases matching TRBD1. V shed 2 bases, J shed 3 bases, and the junction held 11 bases outside the gene matches. Per germline, CDR1 MNHEY and CDR2 SVGEGT. The CDR3 extends over 17 amino acids. CDR3 nucleotides: TGTGCCAGCAGTTACCCCCCCCAGACAGGGGGGAACTACGAGCAGTACTTC. Amino acids: CASSYPPQTGGNYEQYF.

J is TRBJ2-7 and V is TRBV7-9; 11 nucleotides match TRBD1. J was trimmed by 4 bases and V by 0 bases; bases with no gene match: 2. Looked up from germline, CDR1 is SEHNR and CDR2 is FQNEAQ (reference sequence). This CDR3 has 15 residues. DNA of the CDR3: TGTGCCAGCAGCTTAGCAGGACAGGGGGCTTACGAGCAGTACTTC. Amino acid sequence: CASSLAGQGAYEQYF.

The chain carries TRBV2 and TRBJ2-7, with 7 bases lining up with TRBD1. V lost 4 bases, J lost 6 bases, and 9 bases stayed unmatched. CDR1 is SNHLY, CDR2 FYNNEI, per germline. The length of the CDR3 is 14 residues. The CDR3 DNA is TGTGCCAGCAGTGCTCCTCTACAGGGGAGCGAGCAGTACTTC. Encoded protein: CASSAPLQGSEQYF.

V and J are TRBV9 and TRBJ2-3, with TRBD2 identical over 10 bases. The ends lost 3 bases at V and 2 bases at J; junction bases unmatched: 6. Germline V gene sequence: CDR1 SGDLS, CDR2 YYNGEE. CDR3 length equals 16 residues. CDR3 in amino acids: CASSAETSGVTDTQYF. The CDR3 region has the DNA TGTGCCAGCAGCGCCGAAACTAGCGGGGTCACAGATACGCAGTATTTT.

This CDR3 is CASTGSNEKLFF. In nucleotides, the CDR3 is TGTGCCAGTACCGGGAGTAATGAAAAACTGTTTTTT. The chain employs TRBV19 and TRBJ1-4; unclear D gene. The CDR3 has 12 amino acids. Germline assignment: CDR1 LNHDA and CDR2 SQIVND (reference sequence). V lost 7 bases and J 4 bases, leaving 7 bases between the germline ends.